This paragraph covers one T cell receptor beta chain sequence. The data originate from a study of T cell responses to AZD1222 COVID-19 vaccine. Measured with immunoSEQ multiplex PCR; TCRdb has only the in-frame clones, and not every one. The data hold over 100,000 clones, with roughly 90% observed a single time. This CDR3 has 11 amino acids. V was pared by 3 bases and J by 5 bases, with 7 bases between. Germline V gene lookup returns CDR1 DFQATT and CDR2 SNEGSKA (reference sequence). The input for sequencing was peripheral blood, taken on day 0 of AZD1222 vaccination. The TCR was taken from an adult in good health. J is TRBJ1-1 and V is TRBV20-1; D is ambiguous. The CDR3 DNA is TGCAGTGCTAGTAAAGTTACTGAAGCTTTCTTT. It encodes CSASKVTEAFF.